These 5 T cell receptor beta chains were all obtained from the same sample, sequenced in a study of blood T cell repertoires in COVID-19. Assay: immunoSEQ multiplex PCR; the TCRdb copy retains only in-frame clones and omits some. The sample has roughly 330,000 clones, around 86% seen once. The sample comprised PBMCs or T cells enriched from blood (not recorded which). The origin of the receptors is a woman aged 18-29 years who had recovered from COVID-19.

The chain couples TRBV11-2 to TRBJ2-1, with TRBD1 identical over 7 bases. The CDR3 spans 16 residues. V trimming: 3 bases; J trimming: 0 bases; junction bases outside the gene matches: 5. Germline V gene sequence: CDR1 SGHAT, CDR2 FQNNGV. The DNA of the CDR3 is TGTGCCAGCAGCTTGAGGGGGCGGAGCTCCTACAATGAGCAGTTCTTC. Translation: CASSLRGRSSYNEQFF.

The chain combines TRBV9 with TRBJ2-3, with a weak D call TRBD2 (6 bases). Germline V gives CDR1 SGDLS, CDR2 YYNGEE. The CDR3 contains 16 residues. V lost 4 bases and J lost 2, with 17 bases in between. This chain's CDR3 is CASSSEGVADTDTQYF. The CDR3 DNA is TGTGCCAGCAGCTCCGAAGGTGTAGCGGACACAGATACGCAGTATTTT.

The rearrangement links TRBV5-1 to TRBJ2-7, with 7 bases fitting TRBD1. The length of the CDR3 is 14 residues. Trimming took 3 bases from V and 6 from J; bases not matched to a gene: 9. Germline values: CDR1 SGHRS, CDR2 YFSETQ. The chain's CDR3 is CASSSYRGRGEQYF. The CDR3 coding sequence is TGCGCCAGCAGCTCCTACAGGGGCCGGGGCGAGCAGTACTTC.

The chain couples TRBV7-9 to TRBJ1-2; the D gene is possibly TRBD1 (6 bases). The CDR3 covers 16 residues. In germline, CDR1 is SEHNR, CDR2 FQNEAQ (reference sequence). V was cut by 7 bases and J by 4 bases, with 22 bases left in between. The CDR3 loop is CASIRTVPIPPYGYTF. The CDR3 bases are TGTGCCAGCATTCGGACAGTCCCCATTCCCCCCTATGGCTACACCTTC.

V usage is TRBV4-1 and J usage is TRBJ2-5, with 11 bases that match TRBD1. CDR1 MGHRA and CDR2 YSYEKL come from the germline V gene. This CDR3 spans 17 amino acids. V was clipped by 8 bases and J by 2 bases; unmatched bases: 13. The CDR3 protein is CASAGGQGVWGQETQYF. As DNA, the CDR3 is TGCGCCAGCGCGGGGGGACAGGGGGTCTGGGGTCAAGAGACCCAGTACTTC.